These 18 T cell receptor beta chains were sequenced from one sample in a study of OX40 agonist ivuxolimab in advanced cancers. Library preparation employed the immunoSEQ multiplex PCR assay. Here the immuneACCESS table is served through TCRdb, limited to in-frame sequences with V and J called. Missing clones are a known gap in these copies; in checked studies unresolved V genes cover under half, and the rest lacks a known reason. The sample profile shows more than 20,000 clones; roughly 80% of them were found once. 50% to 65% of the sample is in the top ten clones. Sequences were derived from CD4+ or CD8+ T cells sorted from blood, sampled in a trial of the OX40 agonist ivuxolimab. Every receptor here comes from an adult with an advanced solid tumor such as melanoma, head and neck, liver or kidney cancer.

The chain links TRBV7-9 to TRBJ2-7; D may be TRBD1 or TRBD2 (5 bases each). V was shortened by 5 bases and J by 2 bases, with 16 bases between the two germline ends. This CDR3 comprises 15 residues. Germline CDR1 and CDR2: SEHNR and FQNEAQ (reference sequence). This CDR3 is CASSKTPGRTYEQYF. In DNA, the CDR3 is TGTGCCAGCAGCAAGACGCCGGGACGGACCTACGAGCAGTACTTC. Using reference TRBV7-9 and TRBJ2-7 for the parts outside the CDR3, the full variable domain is DTGVSQNPRHKITKRGQNVTFRCDPISEHNRLYWYRQTLGQGPEFLTYFQNEAQLEKSRLLSDRFSAERPKGSFSTLEIQRTEQGDSAMYLCASSKTPGRTYEQYFGPGTRLTVT.

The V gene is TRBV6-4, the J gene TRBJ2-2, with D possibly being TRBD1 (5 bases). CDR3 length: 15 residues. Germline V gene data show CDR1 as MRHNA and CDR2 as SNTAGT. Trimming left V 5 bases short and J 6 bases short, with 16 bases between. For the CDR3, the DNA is TGTGCCAGCAGTCCCAGGGTTGGGGTTGCCGGGGAGCTGTTTTTT. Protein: CASSPRVGVAGELFF.

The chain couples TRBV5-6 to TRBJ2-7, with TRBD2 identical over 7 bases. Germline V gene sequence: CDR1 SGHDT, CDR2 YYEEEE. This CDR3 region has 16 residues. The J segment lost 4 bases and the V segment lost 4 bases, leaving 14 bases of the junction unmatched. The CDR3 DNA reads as TGTGCCAGCAGCCGGGGGGTCGGACTAAGGGCTTACGAGCAGTACTTC. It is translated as CASSRGVGLRAYEQYF.

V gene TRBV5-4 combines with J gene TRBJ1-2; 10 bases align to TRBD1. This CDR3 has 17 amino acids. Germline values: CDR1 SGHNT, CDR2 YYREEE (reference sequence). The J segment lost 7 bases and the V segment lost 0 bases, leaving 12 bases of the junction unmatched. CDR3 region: CASSLVQGQGEKGGYTF. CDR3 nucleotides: TGTGCCAGCAGCTTGGTCCAAGGACAGGGGGAGAAAGGTGGCTACACCTTC.

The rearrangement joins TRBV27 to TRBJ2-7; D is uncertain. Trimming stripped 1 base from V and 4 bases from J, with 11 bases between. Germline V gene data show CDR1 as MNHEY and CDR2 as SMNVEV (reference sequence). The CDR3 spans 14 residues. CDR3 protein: CASSLFGPSYEQYF. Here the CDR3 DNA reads TGTGCCAGCAGTTTATTCGGGCCTTCATACGAGCAGTACTTC.

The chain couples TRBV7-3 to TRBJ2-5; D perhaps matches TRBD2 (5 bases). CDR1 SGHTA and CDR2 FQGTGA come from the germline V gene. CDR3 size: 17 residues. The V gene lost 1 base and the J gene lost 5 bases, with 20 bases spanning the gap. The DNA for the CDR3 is TGTGCCAGCAGCTTAAGCCCCCCCGGGCGGTCGGGGGAGACCCAGTACTTC. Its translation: CASSLSPPGRSGETQYF.

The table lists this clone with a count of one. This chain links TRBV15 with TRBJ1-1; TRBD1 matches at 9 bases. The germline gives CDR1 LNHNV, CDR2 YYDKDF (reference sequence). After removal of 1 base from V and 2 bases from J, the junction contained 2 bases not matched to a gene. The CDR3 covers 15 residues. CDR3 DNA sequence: TGTGCCACCAGCAGAGTGGACAGGGGAAACACTGAAGCTTTCTTT. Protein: CATSRVDRGNTEAFF.

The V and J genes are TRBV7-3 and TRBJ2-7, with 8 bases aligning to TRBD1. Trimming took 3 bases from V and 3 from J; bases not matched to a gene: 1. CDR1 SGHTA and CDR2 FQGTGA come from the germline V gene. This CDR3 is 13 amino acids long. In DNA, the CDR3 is TGTGCCAGCAGCTTTGGACAGGGCTACGAGCAGTACTTC. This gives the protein CASSFGQGYEQYF. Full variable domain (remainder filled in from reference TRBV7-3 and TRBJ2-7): GAGVSQTPSNKVTEKGKYVELRCDPISGHTALYWYRQSLGQGPEFLIYFQGTGAADDSGLPNDRFFAVRPEGSVSTLKIQRTERGDSAVYLCASSFGQGYEQYFGPGTRLTVT.

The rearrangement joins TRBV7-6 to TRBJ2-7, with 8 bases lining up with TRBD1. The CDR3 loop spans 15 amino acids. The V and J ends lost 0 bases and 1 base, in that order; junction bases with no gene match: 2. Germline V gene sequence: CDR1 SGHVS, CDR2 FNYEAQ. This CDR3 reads CASSLARTGSYEQYF. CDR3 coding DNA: TGTGCCAGCAGCTTAGCCCGGACAGGGTCCTACGAGCAGTACTTC.

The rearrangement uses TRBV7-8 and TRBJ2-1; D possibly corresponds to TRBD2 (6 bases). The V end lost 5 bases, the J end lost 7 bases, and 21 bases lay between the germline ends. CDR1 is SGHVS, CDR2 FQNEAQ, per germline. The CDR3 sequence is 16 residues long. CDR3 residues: CASSPHGGGYVNEQFF. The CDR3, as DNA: TGTGCCAGCAGCCCTCACGGTGGGGGGTACGTTAATGAGCAGTTCTTC.

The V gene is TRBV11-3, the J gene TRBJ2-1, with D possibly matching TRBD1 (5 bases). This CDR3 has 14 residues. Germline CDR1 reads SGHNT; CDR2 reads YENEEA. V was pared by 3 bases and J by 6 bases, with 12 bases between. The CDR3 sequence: CASSLAGRRNEQFF. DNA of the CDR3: TGTGCCAGCAGCTTGGCAGGGCGGCGCAATGAGCAGTTCTTC.

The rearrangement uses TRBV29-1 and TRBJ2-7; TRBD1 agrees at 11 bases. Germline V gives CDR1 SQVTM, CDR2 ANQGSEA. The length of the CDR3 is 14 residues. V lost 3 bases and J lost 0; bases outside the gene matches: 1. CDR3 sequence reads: CSVEGTGGSYEQYF. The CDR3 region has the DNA TGCAGCGTTGAGGGGACAGGGGGCTCCTACGAGCAGTACTTC.

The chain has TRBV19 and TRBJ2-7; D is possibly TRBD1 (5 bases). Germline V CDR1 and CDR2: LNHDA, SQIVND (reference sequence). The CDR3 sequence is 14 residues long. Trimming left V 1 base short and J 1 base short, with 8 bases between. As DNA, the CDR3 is TGTGCCAGTAGTATAGTGGGGCAATCCTACGAGCAGTACTTC. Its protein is CASSIVGQSYEQYF. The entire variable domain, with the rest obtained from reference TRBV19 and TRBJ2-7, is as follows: DGGITQSPKYLFRKEGQNVTLSCEQNLNHDAMYWYRQDPGQGLRLIYYSQIVNDFQKGDIAEGYSVSREKKESFPLTVTSAQKNPTAFYLCASSIVGQSYEQYFGPGTRLTVT.

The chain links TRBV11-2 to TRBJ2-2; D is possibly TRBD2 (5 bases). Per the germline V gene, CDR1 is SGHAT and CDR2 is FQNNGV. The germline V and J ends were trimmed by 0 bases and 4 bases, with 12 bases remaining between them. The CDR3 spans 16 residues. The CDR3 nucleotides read TGTGCCAGCAGCTTAGATCTGCGAGGGTTCACCGGGGAGCTGTTTTTT. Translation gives CASSLDLRGFTGELFF.

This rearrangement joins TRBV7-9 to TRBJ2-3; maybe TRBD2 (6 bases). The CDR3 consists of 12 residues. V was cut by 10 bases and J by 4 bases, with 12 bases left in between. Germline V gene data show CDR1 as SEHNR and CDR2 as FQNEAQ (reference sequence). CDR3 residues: CATWGGPDTQYF. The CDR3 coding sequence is TGTGCCACCTGGGGAGGCCCAGATACGCAGTATTTT. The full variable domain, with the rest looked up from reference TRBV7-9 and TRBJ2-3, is DTGVSQNPRHKITKRGQNVTFRCDPISEHNRLYWYRQTLGQGPEFLTYFQNEAQLEKSRLLSDRFSAERPKGSFSTLEIQRTEQGDSAMYLCATWGGPDTQYFGPGTRLTVL.

The CDR3 loop is CASSRSLTGELFF. Written as DNA, the CDR3 is TGTGCCAGCAGTCGAAGCCTGACCGGGGAGCTGTTTTTT. The chain recombines TRBV2 with TRBJ2-2; D not certain. V lost 5 bases to trimming and J lost 5 bases, with 9 bases between them. The CDR3 length is 13 residues. Germline CDR1 SNHLY, CDR2 FYNNEI.

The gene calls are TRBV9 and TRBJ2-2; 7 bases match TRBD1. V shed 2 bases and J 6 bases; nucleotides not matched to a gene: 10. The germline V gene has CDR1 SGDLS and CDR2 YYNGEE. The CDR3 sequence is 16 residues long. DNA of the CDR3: TGTGCCAGCAGCGTCTCCGGGACAGTGCTCCCCGGGGAGCTGTTTTTT. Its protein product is CASSVSGTVLPGELFF.

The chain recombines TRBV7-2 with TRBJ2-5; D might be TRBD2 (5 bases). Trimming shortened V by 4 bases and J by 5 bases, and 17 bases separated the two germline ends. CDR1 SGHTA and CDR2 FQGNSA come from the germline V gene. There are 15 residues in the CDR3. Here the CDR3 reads CASSSGWPSWETQYF. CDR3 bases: TGTGCCAGCAGCTCCGGGTGGCCTAGCTGGGAGACCCAGTACTTC.